The 22 T cell receptor beta chains reported below all come from one sample, sequenced in a study of T cell responses to AZD1222 COVID-19 vaccine. The protocol was immunoSEQ multiplex PCR, while the TCRdb copy is restricted to in-frame clones and leaves out a portion. The sample consists of roughly 95,000 clones, roughly 90% of them appearing once. Specimen: peripheral blood, collected on day 0 of AZD1222 vaccination. The source is an adult in good health.

The chain links TRBV6-5 to TRBJ2-2; TRBD1 aligns across 8 bases. V was clipped by 4 bases and J by 7 bases; unmatched bases: 5. This CDR3 contains 14 residues. Germline V CDR1 and CDR2: MNHEY, SVGAGI. The chain's CDR3 is CASSSTGDVGELFF. CDR3 nucleotide sequence: TGTGCCAGCAGTTCGACAGGGGACGTCGGGGAGCTGTTTTTT.

This rearrangement joins TRBV7-6 to TRBJ1-2, with 9 bases fitting TRBD1. The germline V gene encodes CDR1 SGHVS and CDR2 FNYEAQ. The CDR3 has 15 residues. After removal of 5 bases from V and 2 bases from J, the junction contained 6 bases not matched to a gene. The CDR3 DNA follows: TGTGCCAGCAGCCTGGGACAGGGATTGAACTATGGCTACACCTTC. As protein: CASSLGQGLNYGYTF.

J is TRBJ2-7 and V is TRBV10-3; D perhaps matches TRBD1 (6 bases). The V gene's germline CDR1 is ENHRY and CDR2 SYGVKD. Trimming removed 1 base from V and 0 bases from J, with 10 bases in between. CDR3 size: 15 residues. The CDR3, as DNA: TGTGCCATCAGTGAGTTCGAGGGGGTCTCCTACGAGCAGTACTTC. Translation: CAISEFEGVSYEQYF.

The genes are TRBV29-1 and TRBJ1-1, with D possibly matching TRBD1 (6 bases). Germline CDR1 SQVTM, CDR2 ANQGSEA. The V end lost 6 bases, the J end lost 2 bases, and 19 bases lay between the germline ends. The CDR3 totals 15 residues. CDR3 nucleotide sequence: TGCAGCGTGGGGGCGGGAACAGGGAGTAACACTGAAGCTTTCTTT. This encodes CSVGAGTGSNTEAFF.

The chain combines TRBV2 with TRBJ2-1; 7 bases are shared with TRBD2. This CDR3 is 15 amino acids long. With V trimmed by 8 bases and J by 0 bases, 7 bases remained unmatched. CDR1 is SNHLY and CDR2 is FYNNEI in the germline V gene. CDR3 protein: CASVGGRSSYNEQFF. The CDR3 DNA is TGTGCCAGCGTCGGCGGGAGATCCTCCTACAATGAGCAGTTCTTC.

The chain uses TRBV6-5 and TRBJ1-6, with D uncertain. CDR1 MNHEY and CDR2 SVGAGI come from the germline V gene. Trimming stripped 7 bases from V and 6 bases from J, with 16 bases between. The CDR3 covers 15 residues. The CDR3 coding sequence is TGTGCCAGCACCCGTAGCAGCGCTTCTAATTCACCCCTCCACTTT. Translating it yields CASTRSSASNSPLHF.

The chain carries TRBV28 and TRBJ1-1, with D perhaps TRBD1 (6 bases). The ends were cut back, 6 bases at V and 4 bases at J, with 21 bases in the middle. The CDR3 covers 16 residues. The V gene's germline CDR1 is MDHEN and CDR2 SYDVKM. As DNA, the CDR3 is TGTGCCAGCAGGCTTCCTGACAGGCCGGTCAGCACTGAAGCTTTCTTT. Protein sequence: CASRLPDRPVSTEAFF.

This clone was counted at least ten times. The gene calls are TRBV4-2 and TRBJ2-7; D might be TRBD2 (6 bases). The germline CDR1 and CDR2 sequences are LGHNA and YNFKEQ. The CDR3 consists of 16 residues. Trimming took 0 bases from V and 0 from J, leaving 12 bases between them. For the CDR3, the DNA is TGTGCCAGCAGCCAAGATAGCGGAGATAGCTCCTACGAGCAGTACTTC. As protein: CASSQDSGDSSYEQYF.

The chain links TRBV7-2 to TRBJ2-3, with a tentative D call TRBD2 (6 bases). Trimming removed 0 bases from V and 5 bases from J, with 15 bases in between. Germline V lookup: CDR1 SGHTA, CDR2 FQGNSA. The CDR3 contains 16 residues. The DNA for the CDR3 is TGTGCCAGCAGCTTAGCTCGGCCTAGCGTTCTAGATACGCAGTATTTT. Its translation: CASSLARPSVLDTQYF.

This chain joins TRBV4-2 and TRBJ2-7, with TRBD2 matching 7 bases. There are 18 residues in the CDR3. CDR1 is LGHNA and CDR2 is YNFKEQ in the germline V gene. V was pared by 0 bases and J by 3 bases, with 14 bases of the junction left unmatched. The CDR3 reads CASSQDLSGGFVFYEQYF. CDR3 in DNA: TGTGCCAGCAGCCAAGACTTGTCGGGAGGTTTTGTGTTCTACGAGCAGTACTTC.

V and J are TRBV5-1 and TRBJ2-3; 8 bases line up with TRBD2. The CDR3 length is 19 residues. V shed 0 bases and J 2 bases; nucleotides not matched to a gene: 14. The V gene's germline CDR1 is SGHRS and CDR2 YFSETQ. CDR3 region: CASSLVAGPTGGTTDTQYF. The CDR3 DNA reads as TGCGCCAGCAGCTTGGTGGCAGGGCCGACGGGAGGGACCACAGATACGCAGTATTTT.

This chain links TRBV3-1 (or the pseudogene TRBV3-2) with TRBJ2-4; TRBD2 matches at 7 bases. The CDR3 length is 17 residues. J was trimmed by 4 bases and V by 1 base; bases with no gene match: 10. Germline V gene data show CDR1 as LGHDT and CDR2 as YNNKEL (reference sequence). The CDR3 coding sequence is TGTGCCAGCAGCCAAGGCCCGATAAGCGGGATTAAAAACATTCAGTACTTC. Translation: CASSQGPISGIKNIQYF.

The chain recombines TRBV18 with TRBJ1-3; 7 bases align to TRBD1. From germline, CDR1 is KGHSH and CDR2 LQKENI. The CDR3 totals 15 residues. Germline trimming cut 4 bases from V and 6 bases from J; bases unmatched to any gene: 9. The CDR3, as DNA: TGTGCCAGCTCACAATCAACAGGGGCGGCAAACACCATATATTTT. Its protein product is CASSQSTGAANTIYF.

The chain is built from TRBV7-2 and TRBJ1-2; the D is unclear. The CDR3 has 15 amino acids. Germline assignment: CDR1 SGHTA and CDR2 FQGNSA. Trimming left V 2 bases short and J 5 bases short, with 15 bases between. The CDR3: CASSLTRALSYGYTF. In DNA form, the CDR3 reads TGTGCCAGCAGCTTAACGAGGGCCCTTTCGTATGGCTACACCTTC.

The chain couples TRBV29-1 to TRBJ2-2; D is possibly TRBD1 (5 bases). Germline V gene data show CDR1 as SQVTM and CDR2 as ANQGSEA. The CDR3 totals 13 residues. V gave up 4 bases and J gave up 4 bases, with 10 bases separating them. CDR3 sequence (DNA): TGCAGCGTTGTAGCCAGGGCCACCGGGGAGCTGTTTTTT. Translation: CSVVARATGELFF.

This sequence joins TRBV28 and TRBJ1-2, with D perhaps matching TRBD1 (6 bases). This CDR3 comprises 15 residues. V gave up 3 bases and J gave up 3 bases, with 14 bases separating them. Germline V lookup: CDR1 MDHEN, CDR2 SYDVKM. In DNA form, the CDR3 reads TGTGCCAGCAGTTTCCCCCTGGGGGCTGACTATGGCTACACCTTC. Its protein is CASSFPLGADYGYTF.

This chain uses TRBV27 with TRBJ1-5; maybe TRBD1 (5 bases). The CDR3 totals 13 residues. Germline values: CDR1 MNHEY, CDR2 SMNVEV (reference sequence). With 10 bases removed from V and 3 bases from J, the gap between germline ends came to 13 bases. The CDR3 reads CATRRQFNQPQHF. CDR3 DNA sequence: TGTGCCACACGCCGACAGTTCAATCAGCCCCAGCATTTT.

This chain links TRBV9 with TRBJ1-5; D is possibly TRBD1 (6 bases). Germline V gene sequence: CDR1 SGDLS, CDR2 YYNGEE. The CDR3 loop spans 14 amino acids. V was shortened by 3 bases and J by 7 bases, with 14 bases between the two germline ends. The CDR3 nucleotides read TGTGCCAGCAGCGCCGGACAGCCTGGGCAGCCCCAGCATTTT. Translated: CASSAGQPGQPQHF.

This clone was recorded a few times. V and J are TRBV6-5 and TRBJ2-7; 10 bases line up with TRBD1. V trimming: 6 bases; J trimming: 3 bases; junction bases outside the gene matches: 5. Germline CDR1 and CDR2: MNHEY and SVGAGI. The CDR3 has 14 amino acids. CDR3 bases: TGTGCCAGCAGCCCGGGACAGGGGAACTACGAGCAGTACTTC. Protein: CASSPGQGNYEQYF.

The chain links TRBV12-3 or TRBV12-4 to TRBJ2-3; possibly TRBD2 for D (6 bases). This CDR3 has 12 residues. With 10 bases removed from V and 6 bases from J, the gap between germline ends came to 14 bases. The CDR3 coding sequence is TGTGCCAACAGACTAGTCTCGGATACGCAGTATTTT. Its protein product is CANRLVSDTQYF.

This rearrangement joins TRBV19 to TRBJ2-5; tentatively, D is TRBD1 (5 bases). CDR3 length: 13 residues. Trimming cost V 5 bases and J 1 base, with 8 bases left between them. CDR1 LNHDA and CDR2 SQIVND come from the germline V gene (reference sequence). The CDR3 protein is CASSPGFQETQYF. CDR3 coding DNA: TGTGCCAGTAGTCCAGGGTTCCAAGAGACCCAGTACTTC.

This clone was counted a single time. The chain joins TRBV28 to TRBJ2-7; D is unresolved. V was shortened by 6 bases and J by 4 bases, with 22 bases between the two germline ends. Germline CDR1 reads MDHEN; CDR2 reads SYDVKM. This CDR3 is 16 amino acids long. In nucleotides, the CDR3 is TGTGCCAGCAGCCCCCTTGCGGCGGCAGGACGGTACGAGCAGTACTTC. Amino acids: CASSPLAAAGRYEQYF.